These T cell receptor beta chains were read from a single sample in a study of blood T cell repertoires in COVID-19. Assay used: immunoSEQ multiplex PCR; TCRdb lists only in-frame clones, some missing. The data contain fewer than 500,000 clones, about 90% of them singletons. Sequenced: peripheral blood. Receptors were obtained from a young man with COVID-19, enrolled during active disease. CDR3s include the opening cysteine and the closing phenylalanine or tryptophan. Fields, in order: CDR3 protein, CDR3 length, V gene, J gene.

CDR3aa: CASGPPDRASYEQYF
len: 15
v_gene: TRBV12-5
j_gene: TRBJ2-7

CDR3aa: CASSGQGTGANVLTF
len: 15
v_gene: TRBV18
j_gene: TRBJ2-6

CDR3aa: CASSLWTGRGYTF
len: 13
v_gene: TRBV14
j_gene: TRBJ1-2

CDR3aa: CASSRSGGAEQETQYF
len: 16
v_gene: TRBV10-1
j_gene: TRBJ2-5

CDR3aa: CASSWTSGSYNEQFF
len: 15
v_gene: TRBV14
j_gene: TRBJ2-1

CDR3aa: CASSSRGDNEQFF
len: 13
v_gene: TRBV27
j_gene: TRBJ2-1

CDR3aa: CASSPPSGTGDEQYF
len: 15
v_gene: TRBV18
j_gene: TRBJ2-7

CDR3aa: CASSVYWGQGLAGENEQFF
len: 19
v_gene: TRBV5-8
j_gene: TRBJ2-1

CDR3aa: CASRAGTGGTSNQPQHF
len: 17
v_gene: TRBV27
j_gene: TRBJ1-5

CDR3aa: CASSDRLYQPQHF
len: 13
v_gene: TRBV10-1
j_gene: TRBJ1-5

CDR3aa: CSASDNYEQYF
len: 11
v_gene: TRBV20-1
j_gene: TRBJ2-7

CDR3aa: CASSPEFTGNYGYTF
len: 15
v_gene: TRBV18
j_gene: TRBJ1-2

CDR3aa: CASSLRGQGASGGELFF
len: 17
v_gene: TRBV3-1/TRBV3-2
j_gene: TRBJ2-2

CDR3aa: CASRQGRFWETQYF
len: 14
v_gene: TRBV10-2
j_gene: TRBJ2-5

CDR3aa: CASSFQSTGLADTQYF
len: 16
v_gene: TRBV5-1
j_gene: TRBJ2-3

CDR3aa: CASSSDRVNEQYF
len: 13
v_gene: TRBV5-1
j_gene: TRBJ2-7

CDR3aa: CASSLHGFSGRSETQYF
len: 17
v_gene: TRBV5-1
j_gene: TRBJ2-5

CDR3aa: CATRGDGGAHETQYF
len: 15
v_gene: TRBV24-1
j_gene: TRBJ2-5

CDR3aa: CASRPPGQVTYEQYF
len: 15
v_gene: TRBV7-2
j_gene: TRBJ2-7

CDR3aa: CASSLWGGAGTEAFF
len: 15
v_gene: TRBV27
j_gene: TRBJ1-1

CDR3aa: CASSLGSASGSQFF
len: 14
v_gene: TRBV7-6
j_gene: TRBJ2-1

CDR3aa: CASSSSRDRAANEKLFF
len: 17
v_gene: TRBV5-4
j_gene: TRBJ1-4

CDR3aa: CASSTSGQNNSPLHF
len: 15
v_gene: TRBV5-4
j_gene: TRBJ1-6

CDR3aa: CAWQGDQETQYF
len: 12
v_gene: TRBV30
j_gene: TRBJ2-5

CDR3aa: CASSESLQGETQYF
len: 14
v_gene: TRBV2
j_gene: TRBJ2-5

CDR3aa: CATSDGAQTEAFF
len: 13
v_gene: TRBV24-1
j_gene: TRBJ1-1

CDR3aa: CASSFSGGIRNEQFF
len: 15
v_gene: TRBV5-1
j_gene: TRBJ2-1

CDR3aa: CASSLWTGSGYTEAFF
len: 16
v_gene: TRBV7-9
j_gene: TRBJ1-1

CDR3aa: CASSLDHRGDSYGYTF
len: 16
v_gene: TRBV11-2
j_gene: TRBJ1-2

CDR3aa: CASSVGDRVSHEQYF
len: 15
v_gene: TRBV9
j_gene: TRBJ2-7

CDR3aa: CASSLEGGAGEKLFF
len: 15
v_gene: TRBV5-6
j_gene: TRBJ1-4

CDR3aa: CASSEGTGPYEQYF
len: 14
v_gene: TRBV2
j_gene: TRBJ2-7

CDR3aa: CASSLGTGSYEQYF
len: 14
v_gene: TRBV11-2
j_gene: TRBJ2-7

CDR3aa: CASSLGAGGPGDTQYF
len: 16
v_gene: TRBV7-6
j_gene: TRBJ2-3

CDR3aa: CASSQDLSGRVYNEQFF
len: 17
v_gene: TRBV3-1/TRBV3-2
j_gene: TRBJ2-1

CDR3aa: CATAAGSTDTQYF
len: 13
v_gene: TRBV15
j_gene: TRBJ2-3

CDR3aa: CASSLGAGGRTEAFF
len: 15
v_gene: TRBV5-4
j_gene: TRBJ1-1